Below are 19 T cell receptor beta chains sequenced from a single sample in a study of T cells in narcolepsy (dated by TCRdb to 2017 to 2018). The library was generated by the immunoSEQ multiplex PCR assay. TCRdb took over this immuneACCESS table, retaining in-frame rearrangements with V and J assigned. Such tables are incomplete; in checked studies, under half of the missing clones stem from an unresolved V gene, and the remainder is unexplained. This sample gives 25,000 to 35,000 clones in total; around 86% of them show up just once. About 3% of the sample rests with the top ten. The sample consisted of CD45RA- memory CD4+ T cells from PBMCs. The cell subset or site label for this specimen denotes: memory T cells sorted ex vivo from peripheral blood. The origin of the receptors is a human donor with narcolepsy.

The gene calls are TRBV5-1 and TRBJ1-6, with 7 bases identical to TRBD1. The length of the CDR3 is 16 residues. V was clipped by 4 bases and J by 6 bases; unmatched bases: 10. Germline CDR1 is SGHRS and CDR2 is YFSETQ. Written as DNA, the CDR3 is TGCGCCAGCAGCGTGTCCACAGGGGTCGGTAATTCACCCCTCCACTTT. Its translation is CASSVSTGVGNSPLHF.

The chain uses TRBV18 and TRBJ2-3, with 8 bases fitting TRBD1. The junction had 22 bases not matched to a gene; V was cut back by 0 bases and J by 2 bases. Germline CDR1 is KGHSH and CDR2 is LQKENI. CDR3 length: 22 amino acids. CDR3: CASSPPYPGGPTSYDYTDTQYF. DNA for the CDR3: TGTGCCAGCTCACCACCGTACCCAGGGGGCCCCACCAGCTACGACTACACAGATACGCAGTATTTT.

This sequence joins TRBV6-6 and TRBJ1-3, with 7 bases identical to TRBD1. The V segment lost 6 bases and the J segment 4 bases; nucleotides outside the gene matches: 9. From germline, CDR1 is MNHNY and CDR2 SVGAGI (reference sequence). This CDR3 comprises 15 residues. CDR3 bases: TGTGCCAGCAGGCCCGGGAACAGGGGAGGAAACACCATATATTTT. Translating it yields CASRPGNRGGNTIYF.

The V call is TRBV14, the J call TRBJ1-2; D unclear. The CDR3 is 15 residues long. Germline assignment: CDR1 SGHDN and CDR2 FVKESK. Trimming took 0 bases from V and 5 from J, leaving 13 bases between them. This CDR3 reads CASSQDRVGGYGYTF. The CDR3 DNA is TGTGCCAGCAGCCAAGATCGGGTTGGAGGATATGGCTACACCTTC.

The chain combines TRBV7-2 with TRBJ1-5; D is undetermined. The CDR3 has 13 amino acids. Germline CDR1 SGHTA, CDR2 FQGNSA. V was cut by 7 bases and J by 2 bases, with 9 bases left in between. CDR3 nucleotide sequence: TGTGCCAGCACCTCGGGAGGCAATCAGCCCCAGCATTTT. Its translation is CASTSGGNQPQHF.

V gene TRBV7-8 combines with J gene TRBJ1-1; no definite D call. V dropped 2 bases and J dropped 6 bases, with 10 bases sitting between them. There are 13 residues in the CDR3. The V gene's germline CDR1 is SGHVS and CDR2 FQNEAQ. CDR3 in DNA: TGTGCCAGCAGCTTAAGTTTATCCGCTGAAGCTTTCTTT. As protein: CASSLSLSAEAFF.

DNA for the CDR3: TGTGCCAGCAGCTCTCGGACTGCGCTAGCCAAAAACATTCAGTACTTC. The encoded protein is CASSSRTALAKNIQYF. The chain joins TRBV5-4 to TRBJ2-4; D might be TRBD2 (5 bases). This CDR3 comprises 16 residues. V lost 3 bases and J 0 bases, leaving 13 bases between the germline ends. Germline CDR1 SGHNT, CDR2 YYREEE (reference sequence). Variable domain in full (rest from reference TRBV5-4 and TRBJ2-4): ETGVTQSPTHLIKTRGQQVTLRCSSQSGHNTVSWYQQALGQGPQFIFQYYREEENGRGNFPPRFSGLQFPNYSSELNVNALELDDSALYLCASSSRTALAKNIQYFGAGTRLSVL.

The V gene is TRBV5-6, the J gene TRBJ2-6; D might be TRBD1 (6 bases). V gave up 3 bases and J gave up 6 bases, with 13 bases separating them. The CDR3 is 15 residues long. Germline CDR1 is SGHDT and CDR2 is YYEEEE. The CDR3 spells CASSSVRGLANVLTF. CDR3 DNA: TGTGCCAGCAGCTCAGTAAGGGGGTTGGCCAACGTCCTGACTTTC.

CDR3 sequence reads: CASSATGGAGEQYF. DNA for the CDR3: TGTGCCAGCAGTGCCACAGGGGGCGCAGGGGAGCAGTACTTC. This sequence joins TRBV6-1 and TRBJ2-7; TRBD1 matches 9 bases. The CDR3 extends over 14 amino acids. Germline V gene data show CDR1 as MNHNS and CDR2 as SASEGT. With 4 bases clipped from V and 7 bases from J, the junction kept 8 bases outside the gene matches.

The chain uses TRBV6-5 and TRBJ1-2; D might be TRBD1 (5 bases). Germline V gene data show CDR1 as MNHEY and CDR2 as SVGAGI. The V end was cut by 5 bases, the J end by 4 bases, with 17 bases between. The CDR3 is made up of 15 amino acids. The CDR3: CASSPGSQQPYGYTF. CDR3 DNA: TGTGCCAGCAGTCCAGGGTCCCAACAACCCTATGGCTACACCTTC.

About this clone itself: At one of its ends the junction is not consistent with the germline gene, which may arise from a read error. The chain couples TRBV6-5 to TRBJ2-7; 7 bases are shared with TRBD1. This CDR3 is 15 amino acids long. CDR1 and CDR2 (germline): MNHEY, SVGAGI. This CDR3 is CASRTDRRSSYKQYF. DNA for the CDR3: TGTGCCAGCAGAACGGACAGGAGAAGCTCCTACAAGCAGTACTTC.

The chain uses TRBV6-1 and TRBJ2-7; D uncertain. The CDR3 runs 14 residues. Germline V gene lookup returns CDR1 MNHNS and CDR2 SASEGT. Trimming took off 0 bases at V and 2 bases at J, with 8 bases between the two ends. The CDR3 spells CASSEAPVTYEQYF. DNA of the CDR3: TGTGCCAGCAGTGAAGCCCCAGTCACCTACGAGCAGTACTTC.

The chain links TRBV5-1 to TRBJ1-4; 9 nucleotides line up with TRBD1. This CDR3 is built from 16 residues. CDR1 is SGHRS, CDR2 YFSETQ, per germline. The ends lost 8 bases at V and 6 bases at J; junction bases unmatched: 14. For the CDR3, the DNA is TGCGCCAGTACACAGGGGGCGACCTTGGCATATGAAAAACTGTTTTTT. Encoded protein: CASTQGATLAYEKLFF.

The chain uses TRBV14 and TRBJ2-7; no reliable D call. The CDR3 is 14 amino acids. Germline CDR1 SGHDN, CDR2 FVKESK. V was clipped by 4 bases and J by 1 base, with 11 bases between them. CDR3 amino acids: CASSRSAQSYEQYF. In nucleotides, the CDR3 is TGTGCCAGCAGCCGAAGCGCGCAGTCCTACGAGCAGTACTTC. Full variable domain (outside the CDR3, taken from reference TRBV14 and TRBJ2-7): EAGVTQFPSHSVIEKGQTVTLRCDPISGHDNLYWYRRVMGKEIKFLLHFVKESKQDESGMPNNRFLAERTGGTYSTLKVQPAELEDSGVYFCASSRSAQSYEQYFGPGTRLTVT.

The chain joins TRBV4-1 to TRBJ2-5, with a tentative D call TRBD2 (6 bases). Germline V lookup: CDR1 MGHRA, CDR2 YSYEKL. V lost 4 bases to trimming and J lost 3 bases, with 18 bases between them. The CDR3 is 16 residues long. CDR3 residues: CASSLGGLTVKETQYF. CDR3 nucleotide sequence: TGCGCCAGCAGCCTTGGGGGACTTACGGTGAAAGAGACCCAGTACTTC.

This chain connects TRBV29-1 to TRBJ2-1; D perhaps matches TRBD1 (5 bases). V dropped 4 bases and J dropped 7 bases, with 17 bases sitting between them. The CDR3 runs 14 residues. Per germline, CDR1 SQVTM and CDR2 ANQGSEA. Here the CDR3 reads CSVGQGSTANEQFF. The CDR3 DNA follows: TGCAGCGTTGGTCAGGGATCCACGGCGAATGAGCAGTTCTTC.

The table lists this clone with a count of one. The chain recombines TRBV6-4 with TRBJ1-1; D not certain. Germline V lookup: CDR1 MRHNA, CDR2 SNTAGT. The CDR3 extends over 13 amino acids. Trimming cost V 3 bases and J 5 bases, with 10 bases left between them. CDR3 protein: CASSEEWGTEAFF. The DNA of the CDR3 is TGTGCCAGCAGTGAAGAATGGGGTACTGAAGCTTTCTTT.

The gene calls are TRBV7-6 and TRBJ2-7; D is ambiguous. Trimming took off 2 bases at V and 0 bases at J, with 11 bases between the two ends. The CDR3 runs to 15 residues. CDR1 is SGHVS, CDR2 FNYEAQ, per germline. The CDR3 is CASSLSSVSSYEQYF. For the CDR3, the DNA is TGTGCCAGCAGCTTAAGCTCCGTAAGCTCCTACGAGCAGTACTTC.

The chain employs TRBV7-2 and TRBJ2-5; TRBD2 matches at 9 bases. CDR3 length: 15 amino acids. With V trimmed by 4 bases and J by 5 bases, 8 bases remained unmatched. Germline V CDR1 and CDR2: SGHTA, FQGNSA. CDR3 coding DNA: TGTGCCAGCAGCTCCGTGCGCGGGGGGGGCGAGACCCAGTACTTC. It yields the protein CASSSVRGGGETQYF. Using reference TRBV7-2 and TRBJ2-5 for the parts outside the CDR3, the full variable domain is GAGVSQSPSNKVTEKGKDVELRCDPISGHTALYWYRQSLGQGLEFLIYFQGNSAPDKSGLPSDRFSAERTGGSVSTLTIQRTQQEDSAVYLCASSSVRGGGETQYFGPGTRLLVL.